This TCR beta chain originates from a study of CD8 T cells in ankylosing spondylitis. Findings and caveats of the study: Relatively scarce in peripheral blood, disease-linked clones were CD8+. Ankylosing spondylitis blood seemed to carry a telltale TCR beta motif made of under ten highly homologous variants.

Details on this clonotype: The antigen is unknown.

Using its own MiXCR run on the 5' RACE reads, TCRdb lists one record per CDR3 protein. The table records roughly 700,000 distinct CDR3 sequences, roughly 19% of them present only once. The CDR3 has 14 amino acids. V lost 3 bases, J lost 5 bases, and 2 bases stayed unmatched. Looked up from germline, CDR1 is SGHKS and CDR2 is YYEKEE (reference sequence). V gene TRBV5-5 combines with J gene TRBJ1-4, with 9 bases identical to TRBD1. The receptor was isolated from a male donor with ankylosing spondylitis. The source material was blood, either unsorted or a sorted T cell fraction (not recorded which). The CDR3: CASSSTGGNEKLFF. DNA for the CDR3: TGTGCCAGCAGCTCAACAGGGGGCAATGAAAAACTGTTTTTT.